This T cell receptor (beta chain) was documented in a study of cytomegalovirus exposure and HLA in healthy donors. Study observations and caveats: Donors were assumed by presence/absence analyses to have roughly uniform sequencing depth. Testing in vitro showed three CMV-associated chains specific for CMV antigens.

Per germline, CDR1 SGHTA and CDR2 FQGNSA. The CDR3 spans 15 residues. Trimming cost V 3 bases and J 6 bases; bases outside gene matches: 8. Primers: 60 Vbeta forward and 13 Jbeta reverse. TCRdb's table, derived via immunoSEQ multiplex PCR, lists solely in-frame clones and lacks some. The profile shows about 120,000 clones, 15% to 20% of them singletons. This clone has more than one count but fewer than ten. Antigen: not known. This clonotype originated in a female donor in good health and CMV-seropositive. The specimen sequenced was PBMCs. This sequence joins TRBV7-2 and TRBJ2-3; 8 nucleotides line up with TRBD2. The CDR3 DNA is TGTGCCAGCAGCTTTACTAGCGGCACGGGGGATACGCAGTATTTT. Its translation is CASSFTSGTGDTQYF. The variable domain in full, with the rest retrieved from reference TRBV7-2 and TRBJ2-3, is GAGVSQSPSNKVTEKGKDVELRCDPISGHTALYWYRQSLGQGLEFLIYFQGNSAPDKSGLPSDRFSAERTGGSVSTLTIQRTQQEDSAVYLCASSFTSGTGDTQYFGPGTRLTVL.